Each of the 9 T cell receptor beta chains below was sequenced from the same sample in a study of identical twins. Each CDR3 protein gets one entry after TCRdb re-called the 5' RACE reads with MiXCR. There are some 500,000 distinct CDR3 sequences in the sample; roughly an eighth occur only once, and more than 0.8% lies in the top ten. This same sample was also taken into another study, of yellow fever vaccine responses in identical twins.

Sequenced input: CD4+ T cells sorted from blood. Receptor source: a woman aged 18-29 years in good health.

There are a few counts of this clonotype. The DNA of the CDR3 is TGTGCCAGCAGTAGTCCCGGGACAGTCACTGAAGCTTTCTTT. This codes for CASSSPGTVTEAFF. V is TRBV27 and J is TRBJ1-1; TRBD1 agrees at 7 bases. Per germline, CDR1 MNHEY and CDR2 SMNVEV (reference sequence). V was pared by 5 bases and J by 4 bases, with 7 bases of the junction left unmatched. CDR3 length: 14 residues.

This chain connects TRBV7-2 to TRBJ2-3, with D tentatively TRBD1 or TRBD2 (5 bases each). The ends were cut back, 2 bases at V and 7 bases at J, with 22 bases in the middle. CDR3 size: 17 residues. Germline loops: CDR1 SGHTA, CDR2 FQGNSA. In nucleotides, the CDR3 is TGTGCCAGCAGCTTACTTGTGGAGGCCCGGGGCGGCTATACGCAGTATTTT. It encodes CASSLLVEARGGYTQYF.

In its sample, this clonotype was seen a few times. The junction and the germline gene differ at one end; a read error may be behind it. V gene TRBV7-7 combines with J gene TRBJ2-3; 9 bases fit TRBD2. Germline V gives CDR1 SSHAT, CDR2 FNYEAQ (reference sequence). The CDR3 runs 18 residues. CDR3 in DNA: TGTGCTAGCAGCTTAGCTGAGGCGGCTAGCGGGGTCGTAGATACGCAGTATTTT. This codes for CASSLAEAASGVVDTQYF.

This clonotype has a handful of counts. As DNA, the CDR3 is TGTGCCAGCAGCTCAACCCGAAGTCATGAGCAGTTCTTC. This encodes CASSSTRSHEQFF. The chain combines TRBV5-4 with TRBJ2-1; the D is unclear. Germline V gene sequence: CDR1 SGHNT, CDR2 YYREEE (reference sequence). This CDR3 region has 13 residues. Between the trimmed V and J ends, which lost 3 bases and 8 bases, there was a span of 12 bases.

The gene calls are TRBV20-1 and TRBJ2-3; 8 bases are a match to TRBD2. Looked up from germline, CDR1 is DFQATT and CDR2 is SNEGSKA (reference sequence). The CDR3 has 16 amino acids. V gave up 3 bases and J gave up 5 bases; unmatched junction bases: 13. The CDR3 is CSASFISGAPRDTQYF. In DNA, the CDR3 is TGCAGTGCTAGCTTCATTAGCGGGGCCCCCAGAGATACGCAGTATTTT.

This clonotype was counted many times. The chain recombines TRBV2 with TRBJ1-1; 7 positions agree with TRBD1. This CDR3 has 15 residues. Germline V gene lookup returns CDR1 SNHLY and CDR2 FYNNEI. V shed 6 bases and J 2 bases; nucleotides not matched to a gene: 9. The CDR3 loop is CASSNARTGNTEAFF. The CDR3 DNA reads as TGTGCCAGCAGCAACGCCCGGACAGGAAACACTGAAGCTTTCTTT. Filled out from reference TRBV2 and TRBJ1-1, the complete variable domain reads EPEVTQTPSHQVTQMGQEVILRCVPISNHLYFYWYRQILGQKVEFLVSFYNNEISEKSEIFDDQFSVERPDGSNFTLKIRSTKLEDSAMYFCASSNARTGNTEAFFGQGTRLTVV.

In its sample, this clonotype was seen a few times. The chain joins TRBV15 to TRBJ2-7; 9 nucleotides match TRBD2. Trimming at V came to 5 bases and at J to 6 bases, leaving 11 bases not matched to a gene. The germline CDR1 and CDR2 sequences are LNHNV and YYDKDF (reference sequence). The CDR3 runs 15 residues. The CDR3 DNA reads TGTGCCACCAGCCCCCCCCCGGGACTAGCTTTCGAGCAGTACTTC. This translates into CATSPPPGLAFEQYF.

The CDR3 sequence: CASRPNRDQSLSELFF. The CDR3 DNA reads as TGTGCCAGCAGACCTAACCGGGACCAGAGCCTATCCGAACTGTTTTTT. The chain links TRBV7-9 to TRBJ1-4, with a possible D match to TRBD1 (5 bases). The V end was cut by 6 bases, the J end by 12 bases, with 26 bases between. This CDR3 contains 16 residues. Per the germline V gene, CDR1 is SEHNR and CDR2 is FQNEAQ (reference sequence).

This clonotype was seen a few times. This sequence joins TRBV20-1 and TRBJ2-3, with D possibly called TRBD1 or TRBD2 (5 bases each). Germline lookup yields CDR1 DFQATT and CDR2 SNEGSKA (reference sequence). The CDR3 is 14 residues long. V lost 3 bases to trimming and J lost 2 bases, with 12 bases between them. The CDR3 loop is CSASKGTPTDTQYF. DNA for the CDR3: TGCAGTGCTAGTAAGGGGACCCCCACAGATACGCAGTATTTT.